These 15 T cell receptor beta chains share one sample of origin, sequenced in a study of regulatory T cells in long-lasting Graves disease. Arm-PCR of CDR3 regions with iRepertoire HTBI primers generated TCR beta libraries. Via MiXCR, TCRdb re-called the multiplex PCR reads, giving one row per CDR3 protein. The profile shows 350,000 to 550,000 distinct CDR3 sequences, around 13% of them singletons. The time point is: newly diagnosed GD, antithyroid drugs for less than 3 months. The TCR library was prepared using RNA isolated from PBMCs. These data were likewise used in another study, on T cells in Graves' hyperthyroidism and ophthalmopathy.

The specimen comprised peripheral blood mononuclear cells (PBMCs), sampled at new diagnosis, from a patient treated with antithyroid drugs. The receptors come from a woman aged 50 to 60 with Graves disease.

The sample holds many counts of this clonotype. This chain joins TRBV28 and TRBJ2-1, with 11 nucleotides matching TRBD2. Trimming cost V 5 bases and J 6 bases; bases outside gene matches: 9. CDR1 is MDHEN and CDR2 is SYDVKM in the germline V gene. The CDR3 loop spans 16 amino acids. As DNA, the CDR3 is TGTGCCAGCAGTCGAATCCTAGCGGGAGGATCCAATGAGCAGTTCTTC. Residues: CASSRILAGGSNEQFF.

V usage is TRBV5-1 and J usage is TRBJ2-1, with TRBD1 matching over 8 bases. V was clipped by 4 bases and J by 2 bases; unmatched bases: 5. Germline values: CDR1 SGHRS, CDR2 YFSETQ. The CDR3 has 15 residues. CDR3 nucleotide sequence: TGCGCCAGCAGCGGCCAGGGGGCGACCTACAATGAGCAGTTCTTC. Translating it yields CASSGQGATYNEQFF.

The chain recombines TRBV15 with TRBJ2-4, with D possibly matching TRBD1 (5 bases). The ends were cut back, 0 bases at V and 5 bases at J, with 14 bases in the middle. The length of the CDR3 is 16 residues. The germline gives CDR1 LNHNV, CDR2 YYDKDF (reference sequence). The CDR3 reads CATSREGQAEQNIQYF. The CDR3 DNA is TGTGCCACCAGCAGAGAGGGGCAGGCCGAACAAAACATTCAGTACTTC.

CDR3 residues: CASSLGTATLYGYTF. CDR3 in DNA: TGTGCCAGCAGCTTAGGGACAGCCACCCTCTATGGCTACACCTTC. The gene calls are TRBV7-6 and TRBJ1-2; a weak D match, TRBD1 (6 bases). Germline assignment: CDR1 SGHVS and CDR2 FNYEAQ. Trimming stripped 1 base from V and 4 bases from J, with 13 bases between. This CDR3 is 15 amino acids long. The whole variable domain, filled in from reference TRBV7-6 and TRBJ1-2, reads GAGVSQSPRYKVTKRGQDVALRCDPISGHVSLYWYRQALGQGPEFLTYFNYEAQQDKSGLPNDRFSAERPEGSISTLTIQRTEQRDSAMYRCASSLGTATLYGYTFGSGTRLTVV.

This clonotype was seen ten or more times. This chain connects TRBV18 to TRBJ2-2; a possible D gene is TRBD1 (6 bases). This CDR3 has 16 residues. Trimming shortened V by 5 bases and J by 2 bases, and 15 bases separated the two germline ends. The germline gives CDR1 KGHSH, CDR2 LQKENI. The CDR3 DNA is TGTGCCAGCTCAAAGGACAGACCCGCCAACACCGGGGAGCTGTTTTTT. Protein product: CASSKDRPANTGELFF.

This clonotype turned up a few times. The rearrangement joins TRBV6-1 to TRBJ2-1; D may match TRBD1 or TRBD2 (6 bases each). The V end lost 5 bases, the J end lost 9 bases, and 26 bases lay between the germline ends. Germline V lookup: CDR1 MNHNS, CDR2 SASEGT. The CDR3 has 17 residues. The CDR3 sequence: CASSRLTVRGDYGEQFF. DNA for the CDR3: TGTGCCAGCAGTCGTTTAACTGTAAGGGGGGATTATGGTGAGCAGTTCTTC.

The rearrangement joins TRBV5-1 to TRBJ2-5, with TRBD2 matching over 15 bases. This CDR3 region has 16 residues. The ends lost 4 bases at V and 4 bases at J; junction bases unmatched: 5. Germline CDR1 is SGHRS and CDR2 is YFSETQ. CDR3 nucleotides: TGCGCCAGCAGCCCAGGGACTAGCGGGAGGAGAGAGACCCAGTACTTC. Protein sequence: CASSPGTSGRRETQYF. Based on the CDR3 plus reference TRBV5-1 and TRBJ2-5, the full variable domain is KAGVTQTPRYLIKTRGQQVTLSCSPISGHRSVSWYQQTPGQGLQFLFEYFSETQRNKGNFPGRFSGRQFSNSRSEMNVSTLELGDSALYLCASSPGTSGRRETQYFGPGTRLLVL.

This clonotype was counted at least ten times. The genes are TRBV5-1 and TRBJ2-1; 11 bases are shared with TRBD2. After removal of 4 bases from V and 2 bases from J, the junction contained 5 bases not matched to a gene. The V gene's germline CDR1 is SGHRS and CDR2 YFSETQ. The CDR3 is 16 amino acids. The CDR3 DNA sequence: TGCGCCAGCAGCCAGGGACTAGCGGTACCCTACAATGAGCAGTTCTTC. Residues: CASSQGLAVPYNEQFF.

This clonotype showed up many times. The gene calls are TRBV20-1 and TRBJ1-2; possibly TRBD1 for D (5 bases). Trimming took off 2 bases at V and 3 bases at J, with 13 bases between the two ends. The CDR3 totals 14 residues. In germline, CDR1 is DFQATT, CDR2 SNEGSKA (reference sequence). CDR3 sequence: CSARPGGTDYGYTF. In nucleotides, the CDR3 is TGCAGTGCTAGACCGGGAGGGACGGACTATGGCTACACCTTC.

This clonotype was seen ten or more times. The genes are TRBV11-1 and TRBJ1-4; 7 positions agree with TRBD1. Per the germline V gene, CDR1 is SGHAT and CDR2 is FQDESV (reference sequence). The CDR3 consists of 16 residues. The ends lost 4 bases at V and 4 bases at J; junction bases unmatched: 9. The CDR3 here is CASSSAPGQLNEKLFF. In DNA, the CDR3 is TGTGCCAGCAGCTCAGCTCCGGGACAGCTTAATGAAAAACTGTTTTTT.

This clonotype has more than one count but fewer than ten. This may arise from a read error, as a much more abundant clone is one base away. V and J are TRBV7-6 and TRBJ2-3; 8 bases agree with TRBD2. The J call could be wrong; TRBJ2-5 is a better fit for the DNA end. There are 15 residues in the CDR3. Germline CDR1 and CDR2: SGHVS and FNYEAQ. CDR3 amino acids: CASSLGLAGRETQYF. DNA of the CDR3: TGTGCCAGCAGCTTAGGCCTAGCGGGCCGGGAGACCCAGTACTTC.

In the case of this clonotype: A much larger clonotype is one base distant, so this may be a read error. J is TRBJ2-1 and V is TRBV6-5; TRBD2 is a possible D gene (6 bases). V shed 3 bases and J shed 2 bases, with 20 bases lying between them. This CDR3 spans 18 amino acids. The V gene's germline CDR1 is MNHEY and CDR2 SVGAGI. CDR3 residues: CASSYRSTGLRTYNEQFF. The CDR3 nucleotides are TGTGCCAGCAGTTATCGATCTACAGGACTACGGACCTACAATGAGCAGTTCTTC.

This clonotype was seen many times. The chain couples TRBV28 to TRBJ2-1; D not certain. Trimming shortened V by 5 bases and J by 0 bases, and 17 bases separated the two germline ends. The CDR3 is made up of 17 amino acids. Germline V lookup: CDR1 MDHEN, CDR2 SYDVKM. CDR3 sequence reads: CASSQEVSGFSYNEQFF. CDR3 coding DNA: TGTGCCAGCAGTCAGGAAGTTTCAGGATTCTCCTACAATGAGCAGTTCTTC.

There are a few counts of this clonotype. The rearrangement links TRBV28 to TRBJ2-7; 7 bases are a match to TRBD2. The length of the CDR3 is 13 residues. V lost 8 bases, J lost 0 bases, and 4 bases stayed unmatched. Germline lookup yields CDR1 MDHEN and CDR2 SYDVKM. The chain's CDR3 is CASEAGDSYEQYF. CDR3 coding DNA: TGTGCCAGCGAGGCGGGGGACTCCTACGAGCAGTACTTC. The whole variable domain, filled in from reference TRBV28 and TRBJ2-7, reads DVKVTQSSRYLVKRTGEKVFLECVQDMDHENMFWYRQDPGLGLRLIYFSYDVKMKEKGDIPEGYSVSREKKERFSLILESASTNQTSMYLCASEAGDSYEQYFGPGTRLTVT.

This clonotype was counted many times. The chain has TRBV28 and TRBJ2-1, with 11 bases that match TRBD2. CDR3 length: 17 amino acids. The V and J ends lost 5 bases and 6 bases, in that order; junction bases with no gene match: 12. Germline values: CDR1 MDHEN, CDR2 SYDVKM. The CDR3 nucleotides are TGTGCCAGCAGTATAACTAGCGGGAGCGGGTGGCGCAATGAGCAGTTCTTC. Translated, it gives CASSITSGSGWRNEQFF.